This T cell receptor beta chain is from a study of cytotoxic CD8 clonotypes in ibrutinib-treated CLL. Study results and caveats: Clonality was elevated at ibrutinib response and had returned toward baseline at progression. The public clonotypes identified were infrequent and showed contraction or stability on treatment.

Target depth was 1 in 200,000 to 1 in 1 million T cells, about 10x per clonotype. The assay was immunoSEQ multiplex PCR, and TCRdb's table has in-frame clones only and misses some. The table records about 68,000 clones, under 70% of them present only once. Only a few counts were recorded for this clone. The antigen remains undetermined. This CDR3 spans 14 amino acids. CDR1 and CDR2 (germline): SGDLS, YYNGEE. Trimming at V came to 0 bases and at J to 7 bases, leaving 3 bases not matched to a gene. Genomic DNA in a quantity of around 2 micrograms was derived from cryopreserved PBMCs for TCR beta libraries.

The receptor was isolated from a human donor with chronic lymphocytic leukemia. The rearrangement joins TRBV9 to TRBJ2-1, with 8 bases identical to TRBD2. The sequencing here drew on PBMCs, taken after 12 months of ibrutinib treatment. The CDR3 sequence is CASSVAGGPNEQFF. CDR3 nucleotides: TGTGCCAGCAGCGTAGCGGGGGGGCCGAATGAGCAGTTCTTC.